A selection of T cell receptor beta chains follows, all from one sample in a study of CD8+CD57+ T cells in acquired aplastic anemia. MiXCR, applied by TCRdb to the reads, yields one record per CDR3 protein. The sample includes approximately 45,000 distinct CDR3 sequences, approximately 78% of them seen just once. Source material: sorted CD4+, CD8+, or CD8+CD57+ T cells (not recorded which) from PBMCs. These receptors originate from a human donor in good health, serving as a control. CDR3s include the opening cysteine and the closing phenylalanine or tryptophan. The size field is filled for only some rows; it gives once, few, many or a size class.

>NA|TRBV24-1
CATRGTGGNQPQHF
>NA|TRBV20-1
CSARRTSGGTYEQYF
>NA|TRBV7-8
CASSWGANSPLHF
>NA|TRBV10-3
CAISEYGLQPQHF
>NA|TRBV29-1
CSVVLGPGTEAFF
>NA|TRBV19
CASSFETGRQPQHF
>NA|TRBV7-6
CASSLATETQYF
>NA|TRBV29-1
CSADPGGYGYTF
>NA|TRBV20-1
CSASLVGQGGGGYTF
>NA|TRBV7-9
CASSSDGTLYSPLHF
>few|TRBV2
CASSGYKNTEAFF
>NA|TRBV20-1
CSARGQGHTF
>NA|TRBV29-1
CSELIGNTIYF
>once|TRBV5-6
CASSLYRDNEQYF
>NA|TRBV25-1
CASSGRRGNTEAFF
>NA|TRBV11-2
CASSLDPPSFSYNEQFF
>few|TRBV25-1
CASREGLYGYTF
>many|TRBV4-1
CASSPGGWGTGNTIYF
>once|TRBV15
CATSSETEGTGANVLTF
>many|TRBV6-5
CASSSLAGESPHTGELFF
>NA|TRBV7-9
CASSHWGSNQPQHF
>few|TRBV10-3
CAISESKSNYGYTF
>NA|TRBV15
CATSRAGQGYSYTF
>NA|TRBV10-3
CAIRDTTQSKYEQYF
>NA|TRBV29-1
CSARTGPLSGANVLTF
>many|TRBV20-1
CSARDSGNNEQFF
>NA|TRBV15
CATSWGEGSLRTEAFF
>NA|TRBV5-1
CASSLGAEQNEQFF
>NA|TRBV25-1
CASSQAGEVYGYTF
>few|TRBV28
CASSFSTGNYGYTF
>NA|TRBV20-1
CSAKPGQGVHGNQPQHF
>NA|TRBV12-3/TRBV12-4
CASSLGGQRNSPLHF
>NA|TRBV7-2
CASSLEVTYGYTF
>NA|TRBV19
CASRGDREKPQHF
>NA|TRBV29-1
CSAGQDYGYTF
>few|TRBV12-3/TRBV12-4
CASSPAGSQPQHF
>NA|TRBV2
CASSEAGQRNYGYTF
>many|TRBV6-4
CASSAGANTEAFF
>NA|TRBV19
CASSLRGGPQETQYF
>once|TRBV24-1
CATGDNGGAFF
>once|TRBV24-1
CATSDQRTGEETQYF
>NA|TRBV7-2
CASSPSVGQQYEQYF
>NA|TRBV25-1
CASSPGQGSYGYTF
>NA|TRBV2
CASSEVPPPPLHF
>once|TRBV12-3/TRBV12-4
CASSLRTSSYNEQFF
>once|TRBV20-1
CSAREGGEGRGEQYF
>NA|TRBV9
CASSVGGGTYGCTF
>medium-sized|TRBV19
CATGLAGLNEQFF
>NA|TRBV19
CASSIDRSVEQYF
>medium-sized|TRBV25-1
CASSALGEGNTDTQYF
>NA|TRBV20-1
CSAPGQGGPGANVLTF
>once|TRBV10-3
CAISGLQGEAFF
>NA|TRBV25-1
CASSGSGGTYEQYF
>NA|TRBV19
CASSLGQPYEQYF
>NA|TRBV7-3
CASSLRTGDGYTF
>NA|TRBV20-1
CSARDRGVRGEVRPQHF
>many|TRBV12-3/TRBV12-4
CASSSNYEQYF
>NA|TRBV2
CASSEFGRGSSPLHF
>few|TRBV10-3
CAISERGGDAYEQYF